This T cell receptor (beta chain) was obtained from a study of tumor-infiltrating lymphocytes in oesophageal squamous cell carcinoma. TCRdb processed the PCR reads anew with MiXCR; each CDR3 protein has one entry. The data contain about 22,000 distinct CDR3 sequences, around 37% of them singletons. The CDR3 is 14 residues long. Trimming took 5 bases from V and 3 from J, leaving 10 bases between them. The V gene's germline CDR1 is SGHAT and CDR2 FQNNGV. V gene TRBV11-2 combines with J gene TRBJ2-2, with a weak D call TRBD1 (5 bases). Sequenced material: esophageal tumor tissue. This receptor was obtained from a female donor with esophageal squamous cell carcinoma. CDR3 in amino acids: CASSVQGYTGELFF. For the CDR3, the DNA is TGTGCCAGCAGCGTGCAGGGTTACACCGGGGAGCTGTTTTTT.